The source of this T cell receptor (beta chain) is a study of shared clonotypes between healthy human individuals. All participating donors were Caucasian adults from Nashville, Tennessee. Across several immunoSEQ plates, the genomic DNA of each subset was split evenly. The data were produced by immunoSEQ multiplex PCR, yet TCRdb's version contains in-frame clones alone and is incomplete. In the table there are fewer than 1.8 million clones, approximately 98.5% of which are singletons. In germline, CDR1 is MNHNS, CDR2 SASEGT. V trimming: 2 bases; J trimming: 10 bases; junction bases outside the gene matches: 11. The CDR3 is 14 residues long.

J is TRBJ2-7 and V is TRBV6-1, with 7 bases that match TRBD1. The receptor was isolated from a man in his thirties or forties in good health. Sample: naive CD4+ T cells sorted from blood. Regarding subset: CD45RA+ positively selected. The CDR3 protein is CASSEMGQIKSQYF. The CDR3 DNA is TGTGCCAGCAGTGAAATGGGACAGATCAAATCACAGTACTTC.